This T cell receptor beta chain was captured in a study of T cell responses to AZD1222 COVID-19 vaccine. Points from the study as a whole: Unmutated variant regions reportedly attract nearly half of all spike-specific TCRs. It should be noted that donors were predominantly white British and more often female, and clonal diversity was possibly underestimated.

A word on this clone: Antigen unknown.

Repertoires were generated with immunoSEQ multiplex PCR, while TCRdb's copy carries only in-frame clones and drops some. This sample carries around 110,000 clones, roughly 87% of them seen once, and the ten largest clones take roughly 8%. CDR1 SGHKS and CDR2 YYEKEE come from the germline V gene (reference sequence). The V gene lost 0 bases and the J gene lost 2 bases, with 9 bases spanning the gap. The CDR3 sequence is 15 residues long. Second-dose timings of about 4 or about 12 weeks were pooled. The TCR originated in an adult who received the AZD1222 COVID-19 vaccine. The genes are TRBV5-5 and TRBJ1-3; a possible D gene is TRBD1 (6 bases). The source material was peripheral blood, sampled 28 days after the second AZD1222 dose. Here the CDR3 DNA reads TGTGCCAGCAGCTTGGCGGGGGCCCCTGGAAACACCATATATTTT. It encodes CASSLAGAPGNTIYF.